This T cell receptor beta chain emerged from a study of cytomegalovirus exposure and HLA in healthy donors (dated 2017 in TCRdb). Broadly, across the study: According to an earlier analysis of 450 to 650 of the donors, about 179 million T cells yielded roughly 100 million unique TCR beta sequences and 276 Gb of sequence data. Roughly 300 gigabases of sequencing data and approximately 80 million unique TCR sequences were included in an early release covering 550 to 650 HLA-typed donors. The genetic ancestry cluster associated with self-reported Caucasian donors included 81% of the 300 to 450 genotyped donors. The aim of the study was to test whether cataloging public T cell receptors could identify signatures of past pathogen exposure. The study used immunosequencing to profile the T cell repertoires of approximately 640 subjects and linked those repertoires to cytomegalovirus serostatus. In addition to the first cohort of 666 subjects, a separate validation cohort of 130 or so different subjects was used. High-throughput TCR immunosequencing, statistical association of individual TCRs with disease status, and machine learning were combined to predict cytomegalovirus infection status. A later analysis re-analyzed previously published TCR beta repertoires from roughly 630 donors and added high-resolution HLA genotyping to study TCR occurrence patterns. In the later analysis, no new phenotypic data were used to find candidate immune exposures; instead, reliance was placed on TCR beta sequences and their occurrence across donors. An earlier analysis of 587 of the donors used high-throughput TCR beta sequencing to judge whether each TCR beta V gene segment behaved as functional or pseudogenic. Donor age, sex, ethnicity and CMV serostatus were collected together with the repertoire data. Genome-wide SNP genotypes for about 65% of the roughly 700 donors were used in a later genetic analysis, which treated that subset as a discovery cohort. Every discovery cohort repertoire had been produced on one sequencing platform. HLA typing covered class I and class II loci at four-digit resolution. Typing coverage differed by locus: A, B, C, DRB1 and DQB1 were typed in about 629-640 donors, DQA1 in 522, DPA1 in around 580, and DPB1 in roughly 450. Roughly 5 DR-DQ haplotypes were treated as single units for association and clustering because of strong linkage in the cohort. Among about 370 genotyped donors of the cohort, an average of roughly 230,000 unique TCR beta nucleotide sequences was sequenced per donor, of which roughly 17% were non-productive.

Concerning this clone: Its antigen is currently not known. Within one base of it there is no much larger clone, and no base qualities were kept.

What the authors observed across the whole study: A later genetic analysis reported fewer N-insertions in productive TCRs among donors in an Asian-associated ancestry cluster than the roughly 700-donor mean. At a false discovery rate of 0.05, a later analysis linked under 20,000 TCR beta sequences to specific HLA alleles. HLA typing was unavailable for some donors at each locus, so association tests used only the typed subset. In a later analysis, HLA-associated TCR beta chains were found to be more clonally expanded and to have lower generation probabilities than equally common non-associated chains. Most TCR sequences were observed very rarely across donors, whereas some public TCRs were present in many individuals. Some IMGT-functional V segments, including TRBV6-2 and TRBV6-3, could not be distinguished by the 87-base-pair reads and were therefore excluded. The study listed 164 TCR beta chains as associated with cytomegalovirus. In vitro tests confirmed that a few of the cytomegalovirus-associated TCR beta chains recognize cytomegalovirus antigens. In a later analysis, several top co-occurrence clusters were reported to appear linked to parvovirus B19, influenza, CMV and Epstein-Barr virus. This cohort had only TCR beta chains sequenced, and the lack of alpha or paired-chain data limited which features could be detected. CMV serostatus was the only immune exposure information available for the cohort. Because counts were too low, around 17 rarely observed V segments, including chromosome 9 orphons, were left out of the earlier analysis of 587 of the donors. An association between a missense DCLRE1C variant and V-gene and J-gene trimming of TCR beta chains was found in a later genetic analysis and replicated in an independent cohort. Cytomegalovirus status was reported to be diagnosed by the classifier with high specificity and sensitivity in both the original and validation cohorts. Correlated functional status among segregating V segments might reflect linkage disequilibrium, but an unknown experimental factor could not be ruled out. A further reported finding was that TCR beta sequences accurately predicted the HLA-A and HLA-B alleles for most subjects in the first cohort. In a later analysis, the rate of TCR association differed among HLA loci, with DRB1 alleles having the most associated TCRs and HLA-C alleles having the fewest. When HLA alleles, especially DR and DQ, strongly co-occurred, TCR associations were difficult to assign to individual alleles. In an earlier analysis of some 640 of the donors, most TCR beta V segments were observed in productive rearrangements about 87% or about 30% of the time, broadly matching IMGT annotations. The sequencing pipeline was judged likely to have produced a cluster of highly shared sequence variants as a technical artifact. The authors suggested that the approach could potentially be extended to other disease states and immunological phenotypes. In a later analysis, most CMV-associated TCR beta chains were found to appear HLA-restricted, with HLA associations seemingly driven largely by CMV exposure. Roughly uniform sequencing depth across donors was assumed in presence/absence analyses, although this assumption may not hold.

From a lookup of the germline V gene, CDR1 and CDR2 are MNHNS and SASEGT. Including cysteine and phenylalanine, the CDR3 has 15 amino acids. Only the CDR3 portion is preserved as DNA: 45 bases, with reading frame beginning at the first base. V drops 2 bases and J drops 2 bases, leaving 11 bases in between. Library prep was done by the immunoSEQ multiplex PCR assay. The multiplex PCR relied on a mix of 60 forward primers for TCR Vbeta segments and 13 reverse primers for TCR Jbeta segments. Amplification of the CDR3 region of rearranged TCR beta genes was performed with a multiplex PCR assay on genomic DNA. On the Illumina HiSeq System, the amplified TCR beta libraries were sequenced as 87-base-pair reads. As for the original processing: In a later analysis, tens of millions of unique TCR beta chains were counted across the 500 to 850 repertoires, and roughly 11 million of these chains were shared by at least two donors. To remove PCR and sequencing errors, raw reads were error-corrected and collapsed into unique sequences using a nearest-neighbor algorithm that merged closely related sequences. CDR3 sequences were aligned to IMGT reference sequences to assign V, D and J gene segments. For a sequence to be retained, a match of at least six nucleotides was required to both a V gene segment and a J gene segment. Rearrangements were classified as productive when the CDR3 lacked stop codons and remained in frame with V and J, and all other rearrangements were classified as non-productive. CDR3 was defined according to IMGT convention as the region running from the second conserved V-encoded cysteine to the conserved J-encoded phenylalanine. Sequences without an unambiguous match to a single V gene segment were excluded from the earlier analysis of a few hundred of the donors. An earlier analysis of 450 to 650 of the donors called V segments functional above 56.7% productive rearrangements and segregating when the between-donor standard deviation exceeded 5%. A statistical classification framework was developed to diagnose cytomegalovirus status using the catalog of TCR beta chain sequences. In a later analysis, TCR nucleotide sequences were compared against IMGT/GENE-DB human TR gene sequences so that V and J genes could be assigned. The TCRdist pipeline was used in a later analysis to assign CDR3 sequences and most-parsimonious VDJ recombination scenarios. In a later analysis, each TCR beta chain was defined by its CDR3 amino acid sequence together with its V-gene family, and reads lacking a unique V-gene family were excluded. To address suspected cross-contamination and a sequencing artifact, a later analysis removed 592 highly shared, low-generation-probability nucleotide sequences. A later analysis calculated a clonal expansion index for each public chain from normalized within-repertoire ranks of inferred template counts. A later analysis computed generation probabilities with a VDJ recombination model fitted to out-of-frame rearrangements, and checked the results against IGoR. In a later analysis, hypergeometric tests were used to score TCR-TCR, TCR-HLA and TCR-CMV co-occurrence, with a repertoire-size bias correction applied to TCR pairs. A later analysis estimated false discovery rates by permuting HLA or CMV assignments 20 times. In a later analysis, co-occurring TCRs were grouped with DBSCAN, and TCRdist sequence similarity was added when clustering was performed within HLA-allele-positive subsets. Co-occurrence clustering excluded repertoires with fewer than 30,000 or more than 120,000 public chains, plus five with anomalous nucleotide sharing. TCRdb took over this immuneACCESS table, retaining in-frame rearrangements with V and J assigned. Such tables are incomplete; in checked studies, under half of the missing clones stem from an unresolved V gene, and the remainder is unexplained. Clone size and the V and J calls come from that table; the DNA yielded D and trimming. The sample includes fewer than 150,000 clones, with approximately 80% observed a single time. The top ten clonotypes cover 4.5% to 6.5% of the sample.

The cohort comprised under 700 healthy bone marrow donors. At the time of sampling, every cohort member was nominally healthy, though immune exposures that went unrecorded were likely present. The donor was CMV seronegative and was included in the group of hundreds of seronegative cohort members. A peripheral blood sample was provided by each donor, and peripheral blood mononuclear cells were used for TCR beta sequencing. The Qiagen DNeasy Blood Extraction Kit was used to extract genomic DNA from the blood cell samples. The chain links TRBV6-1 with TRBJ2-3; TRBD2 is a weak D gene call, 5 bases matching. Source material: PBMCs. The clonotype was recovered from a male donor in good health and CMV-seronegative. The sequenced DNA is TGTGCCAGCAGTGAAAGGCGGGCGAACACAGATACGCAGTATTTT. This yields the protein CASSERRANTDTQYF.